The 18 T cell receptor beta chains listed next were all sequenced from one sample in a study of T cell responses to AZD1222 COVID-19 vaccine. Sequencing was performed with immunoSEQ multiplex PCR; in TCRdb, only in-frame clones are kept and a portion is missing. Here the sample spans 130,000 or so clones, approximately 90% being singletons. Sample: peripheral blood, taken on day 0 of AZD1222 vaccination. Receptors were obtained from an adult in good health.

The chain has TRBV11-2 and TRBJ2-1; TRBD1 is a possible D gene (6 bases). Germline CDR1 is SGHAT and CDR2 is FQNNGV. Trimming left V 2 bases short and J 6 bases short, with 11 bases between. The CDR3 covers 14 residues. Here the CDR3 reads CASSLHPGANEQFF. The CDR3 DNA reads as TGTGCCAGCAGCTTACACCCAGGGGCCAATGAGCAGTTCTTC.

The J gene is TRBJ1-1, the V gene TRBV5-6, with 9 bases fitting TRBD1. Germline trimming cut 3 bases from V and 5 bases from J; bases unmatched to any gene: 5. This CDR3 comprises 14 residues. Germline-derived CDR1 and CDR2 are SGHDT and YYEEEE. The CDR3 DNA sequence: TGTGCCAGCAGCTACAGGGGGCTAGTAACTGAAGCTTTCTTT. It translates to CASSYRGLVTEAFF.

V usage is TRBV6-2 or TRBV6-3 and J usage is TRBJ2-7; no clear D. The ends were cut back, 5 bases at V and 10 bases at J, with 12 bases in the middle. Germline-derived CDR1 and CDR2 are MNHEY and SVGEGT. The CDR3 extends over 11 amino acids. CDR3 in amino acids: CASSTPQSQYF. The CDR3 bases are TGTGCCAGCAGTACCCCGCAGAGTCAGTACTTC.

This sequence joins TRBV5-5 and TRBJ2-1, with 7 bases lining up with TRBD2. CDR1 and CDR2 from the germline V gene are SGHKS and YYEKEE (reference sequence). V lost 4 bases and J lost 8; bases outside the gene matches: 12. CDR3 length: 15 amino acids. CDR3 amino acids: CASSLLREVVDEQFF. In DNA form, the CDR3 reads TGTGCCAGCAGCCTCCTCCGGGAGGTAGTCGATGAGCAGTTCTTC.

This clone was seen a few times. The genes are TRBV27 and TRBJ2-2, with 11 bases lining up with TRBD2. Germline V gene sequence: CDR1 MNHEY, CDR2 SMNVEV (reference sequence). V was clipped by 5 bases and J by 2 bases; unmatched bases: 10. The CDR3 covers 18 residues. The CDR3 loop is CASSPPLSGGGNTGELFF. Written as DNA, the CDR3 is TGTGCCAGCAGTCCGCCACTTAGCGGGGGGGGAAACACCGGGGAGCTGTTTTTT.

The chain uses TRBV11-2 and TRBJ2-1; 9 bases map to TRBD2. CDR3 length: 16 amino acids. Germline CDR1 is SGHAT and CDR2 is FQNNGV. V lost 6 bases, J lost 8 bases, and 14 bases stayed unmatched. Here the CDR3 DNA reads TGTGCCAGCAGTCTAGAGGCGGGGGGGCCGCCGGATGAGCAGTTCTTC. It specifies CASSLEAGGPPDEQFF.

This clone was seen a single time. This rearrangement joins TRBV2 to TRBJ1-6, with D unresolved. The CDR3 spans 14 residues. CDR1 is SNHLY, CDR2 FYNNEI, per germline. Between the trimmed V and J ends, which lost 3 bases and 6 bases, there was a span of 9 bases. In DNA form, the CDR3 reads TGTGCCAGCAGTGACCTCGGGCCTAATTCACCCCTCCACTTT. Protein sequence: CASSDLGPNSPLHF.

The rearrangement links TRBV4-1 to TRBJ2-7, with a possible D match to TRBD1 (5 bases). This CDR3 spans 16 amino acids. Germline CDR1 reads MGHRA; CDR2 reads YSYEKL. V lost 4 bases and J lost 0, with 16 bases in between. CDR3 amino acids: CASSRTQGSHSYEQYF. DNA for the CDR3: TGCGCCAGCAGCCGGACGCAGGGCTCCCACTCCTACGAGCAGTACTTC.

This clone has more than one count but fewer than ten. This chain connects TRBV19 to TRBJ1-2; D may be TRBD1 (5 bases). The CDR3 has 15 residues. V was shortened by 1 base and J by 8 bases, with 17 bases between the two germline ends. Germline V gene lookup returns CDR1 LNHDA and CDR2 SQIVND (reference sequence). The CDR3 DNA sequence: TGTGCCAGTAGTATAGGGACTGTGCGACGGGGCGGCTACACCTTC. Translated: CASSIGTVRRGGYTF.

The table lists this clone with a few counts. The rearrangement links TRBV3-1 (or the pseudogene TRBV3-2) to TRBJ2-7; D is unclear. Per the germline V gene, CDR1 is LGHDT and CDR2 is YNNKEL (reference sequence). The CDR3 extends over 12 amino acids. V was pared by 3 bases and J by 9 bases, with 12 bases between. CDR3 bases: TGTGCCAGCAGCCATTATGGGGTGGTGCAGTACTTC. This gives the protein CASSHYGVVQYF.

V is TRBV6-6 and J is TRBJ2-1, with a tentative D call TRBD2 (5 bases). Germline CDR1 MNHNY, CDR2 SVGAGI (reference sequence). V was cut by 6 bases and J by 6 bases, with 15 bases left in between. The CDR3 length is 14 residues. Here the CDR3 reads CASSFFLASNEQFF. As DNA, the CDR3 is TGTGCCAGCAGCTTCTTTCTAGCATCCAATGAGCAGTTCTTC.

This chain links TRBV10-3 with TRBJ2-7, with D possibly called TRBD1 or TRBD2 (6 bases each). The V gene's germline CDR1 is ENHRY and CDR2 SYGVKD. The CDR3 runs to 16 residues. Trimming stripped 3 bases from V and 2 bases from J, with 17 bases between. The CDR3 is CAISDPPGGGAYEQYF. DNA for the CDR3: TGTGCCATCAGTGACCCCCCCGGGGGCGGTGCCTACGAGCAGTACTTC.

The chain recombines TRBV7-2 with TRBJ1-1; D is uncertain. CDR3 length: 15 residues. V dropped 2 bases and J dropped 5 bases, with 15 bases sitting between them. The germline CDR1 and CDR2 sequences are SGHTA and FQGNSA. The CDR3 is CASSLITGMSTEAFF. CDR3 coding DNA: TGTGCCAGCAGCTTAATTACCGGGATGAGTACTGAAGCTTTCTTT.

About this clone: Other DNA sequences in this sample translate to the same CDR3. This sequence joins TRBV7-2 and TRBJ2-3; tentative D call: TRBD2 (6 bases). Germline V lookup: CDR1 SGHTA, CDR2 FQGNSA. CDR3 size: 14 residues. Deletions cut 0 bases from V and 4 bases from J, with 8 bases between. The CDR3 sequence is CASSLAGGADTQYF. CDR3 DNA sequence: TGTGCCAGCAGCTTAGCGGGCGGGGCAGATACGCAGTATTTT.

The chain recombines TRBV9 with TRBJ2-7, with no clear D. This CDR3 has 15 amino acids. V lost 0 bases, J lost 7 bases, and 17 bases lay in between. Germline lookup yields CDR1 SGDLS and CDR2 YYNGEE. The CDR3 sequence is CASSVAGHPVNEQYF. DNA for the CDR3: TGTGCCAGCAGCGTAGCTGGCCACCCGGTTAATGAGCAGTACTTC.

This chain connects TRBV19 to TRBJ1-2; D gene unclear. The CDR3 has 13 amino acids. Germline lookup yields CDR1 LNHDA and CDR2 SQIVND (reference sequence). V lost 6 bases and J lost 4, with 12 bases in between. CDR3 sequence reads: CASRLREGYGYTF. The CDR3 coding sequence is TGTGCCAGTAGGCTTAGGGAGGGCTATGGCTACACCTTC.

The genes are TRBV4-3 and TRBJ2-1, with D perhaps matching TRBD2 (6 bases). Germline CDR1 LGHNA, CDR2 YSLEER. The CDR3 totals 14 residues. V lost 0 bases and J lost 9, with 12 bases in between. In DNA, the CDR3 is TGCGCCAGCAGCCAAGATTGGAGGGACGGTGAGCAGTTCTTC. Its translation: CASSQDWRDGEQFF.

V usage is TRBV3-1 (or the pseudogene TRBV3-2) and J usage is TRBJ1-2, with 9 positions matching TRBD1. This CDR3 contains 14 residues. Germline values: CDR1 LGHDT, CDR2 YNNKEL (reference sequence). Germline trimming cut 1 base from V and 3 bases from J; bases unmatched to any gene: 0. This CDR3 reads CASSQGQGDYGYTF. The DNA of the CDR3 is TGTGCCAGCAGCCAAGGACAGGGGGACTATGGCTACACCTTC.